Given below is one TCR beta chain in context. The data were taken from a study of blood T cell repertoires in COVID-19. Study summary: Italy, Spain and the United States were the sources of the convalescent and acute COVID-19 samples. T cells, B-cell-depleted T cells, or PBMCs provided the cDNA or gDNA that served as material.

CDR3 length: 15 residues. The V gene's germline CDR1 is SGHRS and CDR2 YFSETQ. V was cut by 4 bases and J by 0 bases, with 11 bases left in between. As handled by the study authors: By means of reference gene primer amplification, nucleated cell counts were estimated. Measured with immunoSEQ multiplex PCR; TCRdb has only the in-frame clones, and not every one. That table gives V, J and clone size, and the DNA gave D and trimming. The table shows about 150,000 clones, with less than 90% occurring only once. The J gene is TRBJ1-5, the V gene TRBV5-1; a weak D match, TRBD1 (5 bases). The TCR comes from a man between 18 and 35 years old with active or convalescent COVID-19. The material sequenced was peripheral blood. The CDR3 spells CASSPWGDSNQPQHF. The CDR3 DNA reads TGCGCCAGCAGCCCTTGGGGGGATAGCAATCAGCCCCAGCATTTT.